Detailed here is one TCR beta chain. Its antigen specificity is not known. No much larger clone exists at a distance of one base, and base qualities are not known. The cohort comprised approximately 700 healthy bone marrow donors. At the time of sampling, all cohort members were nominally healthy, though unrecorded immune exposures were likely present. The donor was CMV seronegative and belonged to the group of 352 seronegative cohort members. A peripheral blood sample was collected from each donor, and TCR beta sequencing was performed on peripheral blood mononuclear cells. Genomic DNA extraction from the blood cell samples was performed with the Qiagen DNeasy Blood Extraction Kit. The record originates from a study of cytomegalovirus exposure and HLA in healthy donors (dated by TCRdb to 2016 to 2017). For context, the study as a whole: According to an earlier analysis of several hundred of the donors, 150 million to 200 million T cells yielded 95 million to 140 million unique TCR beta sequences and about 280 Gb of sequence data. An early release covering around 630 HLA-typed donors comprised about 310 gigabases of sequencing data and around 80 million unique TCR sequences. Of the 300 to 450 genotyped donors, less than 85% were placed in the genetic ancestry cluster associated with self-reported Caucasian donors. The study aimed to test whether signatures of past pathogen exposure could be identified by cataloging public T cell receptors. Using immunosequencing, the study profiled T cell repertoires from approximately 700 subjects and related those repertoires to cytomegalovirus serostatus. Along with the roughly 670-subject first cohort, a separate validation cohort of around 110 different subjects was used. To predict cytomegalovirus infection status, the study brought together high-throughput TCR immunosequencing, statistical association of individual TCRs with disease status, and machine learning. A later analysis re-examined previously published TCR beta repertoires from just over 650 donors and added high-resolution HLA genotyping to investigate patterns of TCR occurrence. The later analysis used no new phenotypic data to find candidate immune exposures, relying instead on TCR beta sequences and their occurrence across donors. An earlier analysis of several hundred of the donors applied high-throughput TCR beta sequencing to assess whether each TCR beta V gene segment acted as functional or pseudogenic. Donor age, sex, ethnicity and CMV serostatus were compiled alongside the repertoire data. A later genetic analysis used genome-wide SNP genotypes for about 60% of the roughly 670 donors, treating that subset as a discovery cohort. Every repertoire in the discovery cohort had been generated on one and the same sequencing platform. Both class I and class II loci were covered by HLA typing, at four-digit resolution. Typing coverage varied by locus: roughly 620-640 donors for A, B, C, DRB1 and DQB1; more than 500 for DQA1; over 600 for DPA1; under 490 for DPB1. Several DR-DQ haplotypes were handled as single units for association and clustering because linkage in the cohort was strong. Across 398 genotyped donors of the cohort, an average of approximately 240,000 unique TCR beta nucleotide sequences per donor were sequenced, and roughly 20% of those sequences were non-productive.

Paper-wide results and their limitations: In an earlier analysis of more than 450 of the donors, most TCR beta V segments were observed in productive rearrangements about 87% or about 30% of the time, broadly matching IMGT annotations. Most TCR sequences were observed very rarely across donors, whereas some public TCRs were present in many individuals. In vitro tests confirmed that three of the cytomegalovirus-associated TCR beta chains recognize cytomegalovirus antigens. Sequencing depth was assumed to be roughly uniform across donors in the presence/absence analyses, though that assumption may not hold. Linkage disequilibrium might explain the correlated functional status among segregating V segments, but an unknown experimental factor could not be excluded. Several of the top co-occurrence clusters appeared to be linked to parvovirus B19, influenza, CMV and Epstein-Barr virus, according to a later analysis. According to a later analysis, TCR association rates differed among HLA loci, with DRB1 alleles showing the most associated TCRs and HLA-C alleles showing the fewest. A later analysis found that most CMV-associated TCR beta chains appeared HLA-restricted, with HLA associations seemingly driven largely by CMV exposure. A total of about 150 TCR beta chains were listed by the study as associated with cytomegalovirus. A later genetic analysis associated a missense DCLRE1C variant with V-gene and J-gene trimming of TCR beta chains, and an independent cohort replicated the association. When HLA alleles, especially DR and DQ, strongly co-occurred, TCR associations were difficult to assign to individual alleles. Cytomegalovirus status was reported to be diagnosed by the classifier with high specificity and sensitivity in both the original and validation cohorts. The authors suggested that the approach could potentially be extended to other disease states and immunological phenotypes. A later genetic analysis reported fewer N-insertions in productive TCRs among donors in an Asian-associated ancestry cluster than the roughly 720-donor mean. Only TCR beta chains were sequenced in this cohort, and the absence of alpha or paired-chain data limited detectable features. HLA typing was unavailable for some donors at each locus, so association tests used only the typed subset. A later analysis found that HLA-associated TCR beta chains were more clonally expanded and had lower generation probabilities than equally common non-associated chains. At a false discovery rate of 0.05, a later analysis linked around 15,000 TCR beta sequences to specific HLA alleles. The only immune exposure information available for the cohort was CMV serostatus. Because counts were too low, seventeen rarely observed V segments, including chromosome 9 orphons, were excluded from the earlier analysis of 500 to 700 of the donors. The sequencing pipeline was judged likely to have produced a cluster of highly shared sequence variants as a technical artifact. A further reported finding was that TCR beta sequences accurately predicted the HLA-A and HLA-B alleles for most subjects in the first cohort.

The library was built by means of the immunoSEQ multiplex PCR assay. The multiplex PCR relied on a mix of 60 forward primers for TCR Vbeta segments and 13 reverse primers for TCR Jbeta segments. Amplification of the CDR3 region of rearranged TCR beta genes was performed with a multiplex PCR assay on genomic DNA. Amplified TCR beta libraries were sequenced as 87-base-pair reads on the Illumina HiSeq System. The authors' pipeline ran thus. A later analysis tallied around 82 million unique TCR beta chains across the 666 repertoires, and some 12 million of those chains were shared by two or more donors. Raw reads were error-corrected and collapsed into unique sequences with a nearest-neighbor algorithm that merged closely related sequences to remove PCR and sequencing errors. V, D and J gene segments were assigned by aligning CDR3 sequences to IMGT reference sequences. Each retained sequence needed at least a six-nucleotide match to both a V gene segment and a J gene segment. A rearrangement was called productive if the CDR3 had no stop codons and remained in frame with V and J, and every other rearrangement was called non-productive. CDR3 was defined according to IMGT convention as the region running from the second conserved V-encoded cysteine to the conserved J-encoded phenylalanine. In an earlier analysis of 587 of the donors, sequences lacking an unambiguous match to a single V gene segment were excluded. In an earlier analysis of about 590 of the donors, a V segment was called functional when productive rearrangements were above 56.7%, and segregating when the standard deviation between donors exceeded 5%. A statistical classification framework was developed to diagnose cytomegalovirus status using the catalog of TCR beta chain sequences. In a later analysis, V and J genes were assigned by comparing TCR nucleotide sequences against IMGT/GENE-DB human TR gene sequences. The TCRdist pipeline was used in a later analysis to assign CDR3 sequences and most-parsimonious VDJ recombination scenarios. In a later analysis, each TCR beta chain was defined by its CDR3 amino acid sequence together with its V-gene family, and reads without a unique V-gene family were excluded. In a later analysis, around 650 highly shared, low-generation-probability nucleotide sequences were removed to address suspected cross-contamination and a sequencing artifact. For each public chain, a later analysis derived a clonal expansion index from normalized ranks of inferred template counts within each repertoire. In a later analysis, generation probabilities were computed with a VDJ recombination model fitted to out-of-frame rearrangements, and the resulting probabilities were checked against IGoR. Hypergeometric tests were used in a later analysis to score TCR-TCR, TCR-HLA and TCR-CMV co-occurrence, with a repertoire-size bias correction applied to the TCR pairs. To estimate false discovery rates, a later analysis permuted the HLA or CMV assignments 20 times. A later analysis grouped co-occurring TCRs with DBSCAN, adding TCRdist sequence similarity when clustering within HLA-allele-positive subsets. Repertoires with fewer than 30,000 or more than 120,000 public chains were left out of co-occurrence clustering, as were about 5 repertoires with anomalous nucleotide sharing. Drawn from immuneACCESS, this table holds only the in-frame rearrangements with V and J called that TCRdb kept. Clones are partly lost; checked studies trace under half to an unresolved V gene and leave the rest unexplained. The V and J calls and clone size are taken from that table; D and trimming were inferred from the DNA. Recorded for this sample are roughly 34,000 clones; 84% of them occurred a single time. The ten largest clones take up approximately 4% of the sample.

This TCR was sampled from a woman aged 18-30 years in good health and CMV-seronegative. Sequences were obtained from PBMCs.

The CDR3 is CASSLAHPGSPYGYTF. The DNA is as follows: TGCGCCAGCAGCTTGGCGCATCCAGGGTCCCCATATGGCTACACCTTC. This receptor chain uses TRBV5-1 and TRBJ1-2, with TRBD1 perhaps the D gene, on 5 matching bases. From the germline V gene, CDR1 is SGHRS and CDR2 is YFSETQ. The cysteine opens and the phenylalanine closes a CDR3 of 16 amino acids. Just the 48-base CDR3 DNA is kept, in frame starting at base 1. The trim is 0 bases for V and 5 bases for J, with a gap of 17 bases between the germline ends.